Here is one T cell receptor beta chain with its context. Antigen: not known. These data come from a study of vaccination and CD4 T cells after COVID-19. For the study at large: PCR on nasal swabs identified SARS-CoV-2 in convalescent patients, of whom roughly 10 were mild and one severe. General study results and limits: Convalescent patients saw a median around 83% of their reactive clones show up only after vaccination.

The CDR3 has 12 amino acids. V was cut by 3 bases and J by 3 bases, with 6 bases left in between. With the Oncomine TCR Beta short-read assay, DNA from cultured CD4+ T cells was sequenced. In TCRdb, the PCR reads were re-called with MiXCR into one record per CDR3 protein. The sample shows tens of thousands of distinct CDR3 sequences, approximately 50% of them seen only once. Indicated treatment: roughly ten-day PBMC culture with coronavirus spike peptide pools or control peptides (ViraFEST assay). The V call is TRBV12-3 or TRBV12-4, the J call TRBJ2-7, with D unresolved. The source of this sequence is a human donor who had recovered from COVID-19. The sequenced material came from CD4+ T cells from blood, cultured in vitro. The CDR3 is CASSFTDYEQYF. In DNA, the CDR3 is TGTGCCAGCAGTTTCACCGACTACGAGCAGTACTTC.